A single sample is the source of the 5 T cell receptor beta chains below, sequenced in a study of OX40 agonist ivuxolimab in advanced cancers. Libraries were prepared by immunoSEQ multiplex PCR; TCRdb keeps only in-frame clonotypes and omits some of them. The table has 68,000 or so clones, 70% to 85% seen once; the top ten hold roughly 11%. The specimen was CD4+ or CD8+ T cells sorted from blood, collected in a trial of the OX40 agonist ivuxolimab. The receptors shown here come from an adult with an advanced solid tumor such as melanoma, head and neck, liver or kidney cancer.

J is TRBJ1-4 and V is TRBV5-1; 12 nucleotides agree with TRBD1. Germline V CDR1 and CDR2: SGHRS, YFSETQ. V lost 4 bases and J lost 7; bases outside the gene matches: 5. This CDR3 is built from 15 residues. The CDR3 DNA sequence: TGCGCCAGCAGCCTCTCGGGACAGGGGGCTGAAAAACTGTTTTTT. Translated, it gives CASSLSGQGAEKLFF.

With respect to this clone: At the DNA level, this CDR3 is encoded by other sequences in the same sample as well. The chain uses TRBV11-2 and TRBJ2-5; the D is unclear. Germline CDR1 is SGHAT and CDR2 is FQNNGV. The CDR3 totals 11 residues. Trimming shortened V by 9 bases and J by 5 bases, and 10 bases separated the two germline ends. The CDR3 DNA sequence: TGTGCCAGTAGTGCCGCGGAGACCCAGTACTTC. This sequence encodes CASSAAETQYF.

The table lists this clone with a count of one. This chain joins TRBV5-1 and TRBJ2-3; the match to TRBD2 covers 12 bases. The CDR3 has 16 residues. Trimming took 3 bases from V and 4 from J; bases not matched to a gene: 6. Looked up from germline, CDR1 is SGHRS and CDR2 is YFSETQ. CDR3 bases: TGCGCCAGCAGCTCGCTAGCGGGGGGGCTGGCAGATACGCAGTATTTT. Translated, it gives CASSSLAGGLADTQYF.

This clone was picked up a small number of times. The chain joins TRBV11-3 to TRBJ2-2; a possible D gene is TRBD1 (5 bases). Germline-derived CDR1 and CDR2 are SGHNT and YENEEA. The germline V and J ends were trimmed by 5 bases and 5 bases, with 9 bases remaining between them. This CDR3 has 13 residues. CDR3 in amino acids: CASSRDRTGELFF. The CDR3 region has the DNA TGTGCCAGCAGCCGCGACAGAACCGGGGAGCTGTTTTTT.

V and J are TRBV5-1 and TRBJ1-3; 7 nucleotides match TRBD1. Germline CDR1 is SGHRS and CDR2 is YFSETQ. V dropped 5 bases and J dropped 2; count of bases not matched to a gene: 7. The CDR3 is 15 amino acids. CDR3 DNA: TGCGCCAGCAGTAGTGACAGGGCGCCTGGAAACACCATATATTTT. Translating it yields CASSSDRAPGNTIYF.